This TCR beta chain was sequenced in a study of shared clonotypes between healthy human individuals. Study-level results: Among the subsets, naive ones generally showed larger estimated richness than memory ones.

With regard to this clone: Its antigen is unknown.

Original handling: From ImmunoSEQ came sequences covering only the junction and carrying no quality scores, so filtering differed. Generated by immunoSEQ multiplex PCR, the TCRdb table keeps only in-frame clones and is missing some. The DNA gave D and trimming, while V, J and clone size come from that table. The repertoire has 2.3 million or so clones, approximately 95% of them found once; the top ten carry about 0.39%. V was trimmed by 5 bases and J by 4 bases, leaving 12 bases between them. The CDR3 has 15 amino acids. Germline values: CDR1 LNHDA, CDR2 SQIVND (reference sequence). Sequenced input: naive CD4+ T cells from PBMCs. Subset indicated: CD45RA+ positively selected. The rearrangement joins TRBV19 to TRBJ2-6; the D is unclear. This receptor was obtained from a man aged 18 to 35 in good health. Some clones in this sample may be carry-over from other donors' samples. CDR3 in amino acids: CASSRPGRGANVLTF. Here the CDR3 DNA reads TGTGCCAGTAGTCGACCGGGTCGGGGGGCCAACGTCCTGACTTTC.